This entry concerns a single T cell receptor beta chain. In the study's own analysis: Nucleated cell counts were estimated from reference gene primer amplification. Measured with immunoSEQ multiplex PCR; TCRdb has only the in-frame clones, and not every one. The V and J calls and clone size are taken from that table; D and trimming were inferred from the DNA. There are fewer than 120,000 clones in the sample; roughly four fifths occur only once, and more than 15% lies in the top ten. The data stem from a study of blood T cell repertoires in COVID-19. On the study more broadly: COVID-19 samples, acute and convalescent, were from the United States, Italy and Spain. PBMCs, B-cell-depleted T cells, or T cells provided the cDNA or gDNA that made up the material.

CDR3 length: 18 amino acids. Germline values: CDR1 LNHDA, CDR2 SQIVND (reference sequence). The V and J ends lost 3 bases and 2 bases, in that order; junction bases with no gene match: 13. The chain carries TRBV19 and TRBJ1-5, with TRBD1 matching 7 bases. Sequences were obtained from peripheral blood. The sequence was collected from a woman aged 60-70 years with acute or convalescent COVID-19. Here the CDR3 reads CASSIRQGGGFGNQPQHF. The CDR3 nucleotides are TGTGCCAGTAGTATTAGACAGGGTGGGGGATTTGGCAATCAGCCCCAGCATTTT.